This T cell receptor (beta chain) was documented in a study of Tregs in tolerant kidney transplant recipients. Across the study: Recipients received nonmyeloablative bone marrow transplants from related graft donors, with transient mixed chimerism. Study findings and constraints: Antigen-driven expansion was suggested because donor-specific Tregs expanded more than all Tregs in tolerant patients. Biological reproducibility was not directly addressed, but technical replication error appeared minimal.

TCRdb's table, derived via immunoSEQ multiplex PCR, lists solely in-frame clones and lacks some. The sample yields approximately 30,000 clones, of which the top ten take up around 14%. Germline V gene sequence: CDR1 SGHTA, CDR2 FQGNSA. The V and J ends lost 5 bases and 8 bases, in that order; junction bases with no gene match: 6. This CDR3 spans 14 amino acids. Unstimulated Tregs (CD4+CD25+CD127-) and CD4+CD25- non-Tregs were sorted from PBMCs. In the case of this clone: The antigen is unknown. With the read ending 3 residues before the CDR3 end, the germline J gene is used to fill in that end.

This sample comprised CD8+ T cells from blood, obtained before the transplant. The V call is TRBV7-2, the J call TRBJ1-3, with 10 bases lining up with TRBD1. This TCR was sampled from a human donor who received a combined kidney and bone marrow transplant. The CDR3 DNA, read in part, is TGTGCCAGCAGCACCCCCGGGACAGGGGACACC. Protein sequence: CASSTPGTGDT. The whole CDR3 sequence reads CASSTPGTGDTIYF.